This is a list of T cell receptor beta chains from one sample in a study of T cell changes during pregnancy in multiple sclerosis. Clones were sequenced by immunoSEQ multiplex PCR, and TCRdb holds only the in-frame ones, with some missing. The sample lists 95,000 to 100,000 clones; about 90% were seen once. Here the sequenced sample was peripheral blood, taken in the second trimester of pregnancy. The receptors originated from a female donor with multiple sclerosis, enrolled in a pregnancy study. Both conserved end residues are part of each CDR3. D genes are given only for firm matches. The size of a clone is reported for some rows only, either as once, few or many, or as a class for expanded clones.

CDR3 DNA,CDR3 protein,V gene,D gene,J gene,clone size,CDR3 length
TGTGCCAGCAGCCAAGCAGGGGTTACTGAAGCTTTCTTT,CASSQAGVTEAFF,TRBV4-2,-,TRBJ1-1,-,13
TGTGCCAGCAGTTTAGTACCCGACACATTATACAATGAGCAGTTCTTC,CASSLVPDTLYNEQFF,TRBV27,-,TRBJ2-1,-,16
TGCGCCAGCAGCTCTCGTCCCACAGATACGCAGTATTTT,CASSSRPTDTQYF,TRBV5-1,-,TRBJ2-3,-,13
TGTGCCAGTAGTTCGGGTCTTCAGCCCCAGCATTTT,CASSSGLQPQHF,TRBV19,-,TRBJ1-5,few,12
TGTGCCAGCAGCCCCCAGGGACAGGGGACAGGTTCGGGAGGCTACACCTTC,CASSPQGQGTGSGGYTF,TRBV7-6,TRBD1,TRBJ1-2,-,17
TGCGCCAGCACAGGTCTCATGAACACTGAAGCTTTCTTT,CASTGLMNTEAFF,TRBV5-1,-,TRBJ1-1,-,13
TGCGCCAGCAGCTTGGAGACAGGCGCGAATAATTCACCCCTCCACTTT,CASSLETGANNSPLHF,TRBV5-1,-,TRBJ1-6,-,16
TGTGCCACCAGCAGAGCTGGAGGCAGTACCTACGAGCAGTACTTC,CATSRAGGSTYEQYF,TRBV15,-,TRBJ2-7,-,15
TGTGCCAGCAGCACAAGGACAGGGTGGGCTGGCTACACCTTC,CASSTRTGWAGYTF,TRBV7-2,TRBD1,TRBJ1-2,-,14
TGTGCCAGCAGCCGAGGACTAGCGGCCTACAATGAGCAGTTCTTC,CASSRGLAAYNEQFF,TRBV28,TRBD2,TRBJ2-1,-,15
TGTGCCAGCAGAACAGGGGGCGGCAGAGCCTACGAGCAGTACTTC,CASRTGGGRAYEQYF,TRBV28,TRBD1,TRBJ2-7,-,15
TGTGCCAGTAGTACCACAGCGGGAGTGGGGTACGAGCAGTACTTC,CASSTTAGVGYEQYF,TRBV19,TRBD2,TRBJ2-7,-,15
TGTGCCAGCAGCTCTTCTAGCGGGAGGAGAGATACGCAGTATTTT,CASSSSSGRRDTQYF,TRBV13,TRBD2,TRBJ2-3,-,15
TGTGCCAGCAGTTCGGTCAGGGGATGGACCGGGGAGCTGTTTTTT,CASSSVRGWTGELFF,TRBV6-6,-,TRBJ2-2,-,15
TGTGCCAGCAGCGGGGACCGCCGGGGGGGTGAGCAGTACTTC,CASSGDRRGGEQYF,TRBV2,TRBD2,TRBJ2-7,-,14
TGTGCCAGCAGTAGGGACAGGGTCGACTCCTACGAGCAGTACTTC,CASSRDRVDSYEQYF,TRBV7-9,TRBD1,TRBJ2-7,-,15
TGCGCCAGCAGCCTTATTGGCAGGGGGGATGAGCAGTACTTC,CASSLIGRGDEQYF,TRBV4-1,-,TRBJ2-7,-,14
TGCAGTGCCCGGGATTCGGACGAGCAGTACTTC,CSARDSDEQYF,TRBV20-1,-,TRBJ2-7,-,11
TGTGCCAGTAGTACCCGGGACAGGGGGTGGGGTGCGGGCCTGACTTTC,CASSTRDRGWGAGLTF,TRBV19,TRBD1,TRBJ2-6,-,16
TGTGCCAGCAGTGAAGGGGGCAGCCCCTATGGCTACACCTTC,CASSEGGSPYGYTF,TRBV6-1,-,TRBJ1-2,once,14
TGTGCCAGCATCGGGGGTCCTAAGCAGTTCTTC,CASIGGPKQFF,TRBV6-1,-,TRBJ2-1,once,11
TGTGCCAGCAGTTTATTTGGTAGCGGGAGCTCCTACAATGAGCAGTTCTTC,CASSLFGSGSSYNEQFF,TRBV28,TRBD2,TRBJ2-1,-,17
TGCAGCGTTGAAGATTGGACAGGGAATGAGCAGTTCTTC,CSVEDWTGNEQFF,TRBV29-1,TRBD1,TRBJ2-1,once,13
TGCAGCGTTGAAGAGGGGGGCTACGAGCAGTACTTC,CSVEEGGYEQYF,TRBV29-1,-,TRBJ2-7,-,12
TGTGCCAGTAGTATACTAGCGGCAAATGAGCAGTTCTTC,CASSILAANEQFF,TRBV19,TRBD2,TRBJ2-1,-,13
TGTGCCATCAAATCGGGAGTCGACTACAATGAGCAGTTCTTC,CAIKSGVDYNEQFF,TRBV10-3,-,TRBJ2-1,-,14
TGTGCCGCGCGGGACTGGGGAGGGTCATACGAACAGTACTTC,CAARDWGGSYEQYF,TRBV30,TRBD2,TRBJ2-7,-,14
TGCGCCAGCAGCATAAGGTTGACTAGCGCTTTGAAGGGTGAGCAGTTCTTC,CASSIRLTSALKGEQFF,TRBV5-1,TRBD2,TRBJ2-1,-,17
TGTGCCAGCAGTTACTCGGCTGAGCAGTTCTTC,CASSYSAEQFF,TRBV6-6,-,TRBJ2-1,-,11
TGTGCCAGCAGTGAACGTGGCCCTAACTATGGCTACACCTTC,CASSERGPNYGYTF,TRBV6-1,-,TRBJ1-2,-,14
TGTGCCAGCAGTTACCAAGGACTAGCGGGAGTAGGTACCCAGTACTTC,CASSYQGLAGVGTQYF,TRBV6-5,TRBD2,TRBJ2-5,-,16
TGCGCCAGCAGCTTCAGACCCCCGGGCGGAGGGGTACAAGAGACCCAGTACTTC,CASSFRPPGGGVQETQYF,TRBV5-1,-,TRBJ2-5,-,18
TGCAGCGTTGAGTACCAGATAGGGGGAGGGCCCGGGAGCTCCTACGAGCAGTACTTC,CSVEYQIGGGPGSSYEQYF,TRBV29-1,-,TRBJ2-7,-,19
TGCGCCAGCAGCTTGTTGTTCGGGTCCTACGAGCAGTACTTC,CASSLLFGSYEQYF,TRBV5-1,-,TRBJ2-7,-,14
TGTGCCAGCAGCGTAGGGACAGGGAACCAAGAGACCCAGTACTTC,CASSVGTGNQETQYF,TRBV9,TRBD1,TRBJ2-5,-,15
TGTGCCAGTAGTCGGCGGGGAGAAGAGACCCAGTACTTC,CASSRRGEETQYF,TRBV19,-,TRBJ2-5,-,13